A single sample is the source of the 29 T cell receptor beta chains below, sequenced in a study of control samples from healthy donors and cancer patients. Some clones are missing from TCRdb's copy, which holds only in-frame ones; the method was immunoSEQ multiplex PCR. Of tens of thousands of clones listed, roughly 90% are singletons. The sample was PBMCs. These receptors all come from a woman in her thirties or forties with head and neck cancer.

The chain recombines TRBV28 with TRBJ1-5, with a weak D call TRBD1 (5 bases). Germline V gene sequence: CDR1 MDHEN, CDR2 SYDVKM. This CDR3 region has 14 residues. With 3 bases removed from V and 7 bases from J, the gap between germline ends came to 13 bases. The CDR3 coding sequence is TGTGCCAGCAGTTTTTCGGGGCTTCGGCAGCCCCAGCATTTT. Protein sequence: CASSFSGLRQPQHF.

The rearrangement links TRBV5-1 to TRBJ2-1; the D is unclear. V was pared by 0 bases and J by 2 bases, with 12 bases between. This CDR3 spans 16 amino acids. CDR1 SGHRS and CDR2 YFSETQ come from the germline V gene. The DNA for the CDR3 is TGCGCCAGCAGCTTGGCTCCGAATAACCCCTACAATGAGCAGTTCTTC. Its translation: CASSLAPNNPYNEQFF.

The V gene is TRBV6-1, the J gene TRBJ1-6; D gene uncertain. Germline V lookup: CDR1 MNHNS, CDR2 SASEGT. V was pared by 1 base and J by 6 bases, with 10 bases between. The CDR3 covers 15 residues. CDR3 DNA: TGTGCCAGCAGTGAAGTAAGGGTTACTAATTCACCCCTCCACTTT. Encoded protein: CASSEVRVTNSPLHF.

This sequence joins TRBV6-5 and TRBJ1-1; the match to TRBD1 covers 7 bases. V lost 8 bases and J lost 5; bases outside the gene matches: 8. Per germline, CDR1 MNHEY and CDR2 SVGAGI. The CDR3 contains 13 residues. CDR3 region: CASLKLQGTEAFF. The CDR3 nucleotides are TGTGCCAGCCTTAAACTACAGGGGACTGAAGCTTTCTTT.

This chain links TRBV20-1 with TRBJ1-5, with D hard to call. This CDR3 has 11 residues. Germline-derived CDR1 and CDR2 are DFQATT and SNEGSKA (reference sequence). V lost 3 bases to trimming and J lost 4 bases, with 4 bases between them. For the CDR3, the DNA is TGCAGTGCTAGTAAGAATCAGCCCCAGCATTTT. Its protein is CSASKNQPQHF.

V is TRBV6-6 and J is TRBJ2-2, with 10 nucleotides matching TRBD2. This CDR3 region has 16 residues. Germline V CDR1 and CDR2: MNHNY, SVGAGI (reference sequence). V lost 4 bases and J lost 6; bases outside the gene matches: 8. The CDR3 loop is CASSSQAGGFPGELFF. In DNA, the CDR3 is TGTGCCAGCAGTTCTCAAGCGGGGGGGTTTCCCGGGGAGCTGTTTTTT.

The genes are TRBV12-5 and TRBJ2-7; D possibly corresponds to TRBD2 (6 bases). CDR1 and CDR2 (germline): LGHNT, FRNRAP. V was trimmed by 5 bases and J by 0 bases, leaving 14 bases between them. This CDR3 contains 15 residues. The CDR3 nucleotides are TGTGCTAGTGGTCCACGGGACTTCTCCTCCTACGAGCAGTACTTC. Protein product: CASGPRDFSSYEQYF. Full variable domain (remainder filled in from reference TRBV12-5 and TRBJ2-7): DARVTQTPRHKVTEMGQEVTMRCQPILGHNTVFWYRQTMMQGLELLAYFRNRAPLDDSGMPKDRFSAEMPDATLATLKIQPSEPRDSAVYFCASGPRDFSSYEQYFGPGTRLTVT.

CDR3 in DNA: TGTGCCAGCAGCAAACCTTCTATCCTGAACACTGAAGCTTTCTTT. Its translation is CASSKPSILNTEAFF. The chain is built from TRBV5-6 and TRBJ1-1; no reliable D call. Germline loops: CDR1 SGHDT, CDR2 YYEEEE. This CDR3 spans 15 amino acids. The V gene lost 4 bases and the J gene lost 0 bases, with 13 bases spanning the gap.

This clone has a handful of counts. The chain joins TRBV3-1 (or the pseudogene TRBV3-2) to TRBJ1-1; 9 bases line up with TRBD1. CDR1 is LGHDT, CDR2 YNNKEL, per germline (reference sequence). The CDR3 covers 15 residues. J lost 4 bases, V lost 1 base, and 4 bases had no gene match. The CDR3 protein is CASSQVDRGFTEAFF. In DNA, the CDR3 is TGTGCCAGCAGCCAAGTAGACAGGGGGTTCACTGAAGCTTTCTTT.

The chain combines TRBV3-1 (or the pseudogene TRBV3-2) with TRBJ1-2; no clear D gene. CDR1 and CDR2 (germline): LGHDT, YNNKEL (reference sequence). This CDR3 spans 11 amino acids. Deletions cut 3 bases from V and 6 bases from J, with 5 bases between. The CDR3 region is CASSQGDGYTF. The CDR3 region has the DNA TGTGCCAGCAGCCAGGGTGATGGCTACACCTTC.

The chain carries TRBV9 and TRBJ2-7; 8 nucleotides line up with TRBD1. This CDR3 has 15 residues. The V gene's germline CDR1 is SGDLS and CDR2 YYNGEE. V gave up 0 bases and J gave up 3 bases; unmatched junction bases: 5. CDR3 bases: TGTGCCAGCAGCGTAGCCGGACAGGGATTCTACGAGCAGTACTTC. Protein: CASSVAGQGFYEQYF.

This clone was detected only once. This chain uses TRBV5-1 with TRBJ1-2; no clear D. This CDR3 is 14 amino acids long. Per the germline V gene, CDR1 is SGHRS and CDR2 is YFSETQ. Trimming pared 1 base from V and 0 bases from J, leaving 7 bases between. DNA for the CDR3: TGCGCCAGCAGCTTGACAGCTACTAACTATGGCTACACCTTC. This encodes CASSLTATNYGYTF.

V gene TRBV7-3 combines with J gene TRBJ2-1, with 12 bases that match TRBD2. Germline assignment: CDR1 SGHTA and CDR2 FQGTGA. V shed 2 bases and J 2 bases; nucleotides not matched to a gene: 10. CDR3 length: 19 residues. The CDR3 sequence: CASSLEASGRGGAYNEQFF. CDR3 DNA: TGTGCCAGCAGCTTAGAGGCTAGCGGGAGGGGGGGGGCCTACAATGAGCAGTTCTTC.

This sequence joins TRBV9 and TRBJ1-2; 11 bases fit TRBD1. V lost 2 bases, J lost 4 bases, and 1 base stayed unmatched. The CDR3 spans 14 residues. Germline V CDR1 and CDR2: SGDLS, YYNGEE. CDR3 loop: CASSVGTGGYGYTF. The CDR3 DNA follows: TGTGCCAGCAGCGTCGGGACAGGGGGCTATGGCTACACCTTC.

J is TRBJ2-1 and V is TRBV19; D unclear. Trimming took off 3 bases at V and 9 bases at J, with 9 bases between the two ends. The CDR3 spans 12 residues. Germline assignment: CDR1 LNHDA and CDR2 SQIVND (reference sequence). The CDR3 region has the DNA TGTGCCAGTAGTATTGGCTTGGCTGAGCAGTTCTTC. This gives the protein CASSIGLAEQFF.

V gene TRBV7-8 combines with J gene TRBJ2-6; D remains unclear. CDR1 SGHVS and CDR2 FQNEAQ come from the germline V gene. V lost 5 bases and J lost 13, with 12 bases in between. CDR3 length: 12 residues. CDR3 protein: CASSHPGLVLTF. CDR3 bases: TGTGCCAGCAGCCACCCCGGCCTGGTCCTGACTTTC.

In this sample, this clone turned up once. The V gene is TRBV5-1, the J gene TRBJ2-7; no firm D call. Germline CDR1 reads SGHRS; CDR2 reads YFSETQ. V was trimmed by 3 bases and J by 3 bases, leaving 4 bases between them. The CDR3 consists of 11 residues. The CDR3 loop is CASSWDYEQYF. The CDR3, as DNA: TGCGCCAGCAGCTGGGACTACGAGCAGTACTTC.

The V gene is TRBV6-6, the J gene TRBJ1-2; D gene ambiguous. Trimming shortened V by 5 bases and J by 2 bases, and 15 bases separated the two germline ends. The CDR3 is made up of 15 amino acids. CDR1 is MNHNY, CDR2 SVGAGI, per germline (reference sequence). CDR3 DNA: TGTGCCAGCAGTCGGCGGGCCGAAGTCAACTATGGCTACACCTTC. It encodes CASSRRAEVNYGYTF.

The rearrangement links TRBV27 to TRBJ2-7, with 7 bases aligning to TRBD2. With 3 bases clipped from V and 6 bases from J, the junction kept 11 bases outside the gene matches. The CDR3 totals 15 residues. The germline V gene has CDR1 MNHEY and CDR2 SMNVEV (reference sequence). CDR3 coding DNA: TGTGCCAGCAGTTTTCGACTAGCCCTACTTGGCGAGCAGTACTTC. Translating gives CASSFRLALLGEQYF.

The chain employs TRBV10-3 and TRBJ1-5; D not resolved. Trimming took off 3 bases at V and 3 bases at J, with 15 bases between the two ends. The CDR3 contains 16 residues. CDR1 and CDR2 from the germline V gene are ENHRY and SYGVKD. The CDR3 spells CAISDVGGSFNQPQHF. The CDR3 DNA reads as TGTGCCATCAGTGATGTTGGTGGGAGTTTCAATCAGCCCCAGCATTTT.

The V call is TRBV7-2, the J call TRBJ1-2; maybe TRBD1 (6 bases). CDR3 length equals 15 residues. The V end was cut by 2 bases, the J end by 8 bases, with 18 bases between. Germline-derived CDR1 and CDR2 are SGHTA and FQGNSA. The DNA of the CDR3 is TGTGCCAGCAGCTTACTGTCTGGAACAGGGAGGGGCTACACCTTC. This translates into CASSLLSGTGRGYTF.

The chain links TRBV6-4 to TRBJ1-1; D is unclear. The CDR3 spans 12 residues. Trimming took off 3 bases at V and 11 bases at J, with 13 bases between the two ends. From germline, CDR1 is MRHNA and CDR2 SNTAGT. The CDR3 here is CASSDPRLGAFF. CDR3 nucleotide sequence: TGTGCCAGCAGTGATCCCAGATTGGGGGCTTTCTTT.

V is TRBV18 and J is TRBJ2-5; 12 bases are shared with TRBD2. J gave up 3 bases and V 6 bases, and 5 bases lay outside the gene matches. Germline V gives CDR1 KGHSH, CDR2 LQKENI. The CDR3 length is 15 residues. The CDR3 region has the DNA TGTGCCAGCTCGCCCGGACTAGCGGGAAAAGAGACCCAGTACTTC. Encoded protein: CASSPGLAGKETQYF. The entire variable domain, with the rest obtained from reference TRBV18 and TRBJ2-5, is as follows: NAGVMQNPRHLVRRRGQEARLRCSPMKGHSHVYWYRQLPEEGLKFMVYLQKENIIDESGMPKERFSAEFPKEGPSILRIQQVVRGDSAAYFCASSPGLAGKETQYFGPGTRLLVL.

This clone turned up a few times. V gene TRBV19 combines with J gene TRBJ2-3, with TRBD2 as a possible D gene (7 bases). This CDR3 is built from 15 residues. CDR1 and CDR2 (germline): LNHDA, SQIVND (reference sequence). V shed 5 bases and J shed 5 bases, with 17 bases lying between them. CDR3 amino acids: CASSEGGSSRDTQYF. CDR3 nucleotide sequence: TGTGCCAGTAGTGAGGGGGGGTCTTCAAGAGATACGCAGTATTTT.

This clone has only one observation. J is TRBJ1-2 and V is TRBV15, with D hard to call. Germline V gene lookup returns CDR1 LNHNV and CDR2 YYDKDF (reference sequence). Trimming left V 1 base short and J 6 bases short, with 12 bases between. This CDR3 has 14 amino acids. The DNA for the CDR3 is TGTGCCACCAGCAGAGGGATAGGGCTGAATGGCTACACCTTC. It encodes CATSRGIGLNGYTF.

The genes are TRBV27 and TRBJ1-4; D is uncertain. Trimming cost V 3 bases and J 7 bases, with 15 bases left between them. Germline V gene lookup returns CDR1 MNHEY and CDR2 SMNVEV (reference sequence). There are 15 residues in the CDR3. As DNA, the CDR3 is TGTGCCAGCAGTTTGTTACCCAACCCAGTTGAAAAACTGTTTTTT. As protein: CASSLLPNPVEKLFF. Full variable domain (outside the CDR3, taken from reference TRBV27 and TRBJ1-4): EAQVTQNPRYLITVTGKKLTVTCSQNMNHEYMSWYRQDPGLGLRQIYYSMNVEVTDKGDVPEGYKVSRKEKRNFPLILESPSPNQTSLYFCASSLLPNPVEKLFFGSGTQLSVL.

The chain employs TRBV6-5 and TRBJ2-5; 7 bases fit TRBD1. V was pared by 7 bases and J by 5 bases, with 10 bases of the junction left unmatched. The CDR3 length is 14 residues. From germline, CDR1 is MNHEY and CDR2 SVGAGI. CDR3 DNA: TGTGCCAGCACCATAGGGGGCCAAGGGGAGACCCAGTACTTC. Encoded protein: CASTIGGQGETQYF.

The genes are TRBV5-1 and TRBJ1-3; D is perhaps TRBD1 (5 bases). Trimming removed 0 bases at V and 4 bases at J, with 11 bases between. From germline, CDR1 is SGHRS and CDR2 YFSETQ. There are 15 residues in the CDR3. CDR3 bases: TGCGCCAGCAGCTTGGTCGGGGGATCAGGAAACACCATATATTTT. Its protein is CASSLVGGSGNTIYF.

The chain couples TRBV2 to TRBJ1-1, with D perhaps TRBD1 (5 bases). The CDR3 consists of 14 residues. Trimming stripped 3 bases from V and 11 bases from J, with 19 bases between. Germline V gives CDR1 SNHLY, CDR2 FYNNEI. The CDR3 region has the DNA TGTGCCAGCAGTGAGGGGACTCCCGGGCTAGTGGCTTTCTTT. It encodes CASSEGTPGLVAFF.